The entry below gives a single T cell receptor beta chain sequence along with its context. Its target is unknown. The entry originates in a study of PD-1 blockade in classical Hodgkin lymphoma. Study summary: Nivolumab was given intravenously to patients at 3 mg/kg every 2 weeks.

Data came from immunoSEQ multiplex PCR; TCRdb stores just in-frame clones and leaves some out. The sample includes some 25,000 clones, roughly 88% of them seen just once. The study, taken as a whole, reports: Complete responders started with a diversity level that resembled newly diagnosed patients at baseline. The repertoire differences lack a defined cause, possibly disease activity or prior therapy. Significant TCR diversity gains by C4D1 occurred in CD4+ but not CD8+ cells.

Trimming removed 6 bases from V and 7 bases from J; junction bases left unmatched: 9. The CDR3 is 15 amino acids. CDR1 and CDR2 from the germline V gene are MNHEY and SMNVEV (reference sequence). All the patients suffered relapse after autologous stem cell transplantation, and brentuximab vedotin exposure differed. Isolation of CD8+ T cells from thawed PBMCs used magnetic negative selection. The J gene is TRBJ2-1, the V gene TRBV27, with TRBD1 identical over 10 bases. Sequenced material: CD8+ T cells from blood, taken at baseline. This TCR was sampled from a human donor with classical Hodgkin lymphoma. The CDR3: CASRSPGDRGNEQFF. The DNA for the CDR3 is TGTGCCAGCAGGTCCCCTGGGGACAGGGGTAATGAGCAGTTCTTC.